This T cell receptor beta chain was sequenced for a study of T cells in Graves' hyperthyroidism and ophthalmopathy. Looking at the study overall: Blood from the periphery was taken at initial diagnosis, before any treatment. Overall study findings and caveats: Blood also carried most thyroid clonotypes expanded above 0.001.

Patients with ophthalmopathy all had a Clinical Activity Score of at least 3, a NOSPECS grade of at least 4 and duration under 3 months. Together with thyroid ultrasound, orbital computed tomography, serum thyroxine and TRAb, clinical symptoms were used for diagnoses. Germline V gives CDR1 SGHAT, CDR2 FQNNGV. CDR3 size: 13 residues. The ends were cut back, 2 bases at V and 4 bases at J, with 6 bases in the middle. Template material for amplifying TCR beta CDR3 regions consisted of RNA transcripts. The study used the HTBI primer set for a first-round RT-PCR of the TCR CDR3. In TCRdb, the multiplex PCR reads were re-called with MiXCR into one record per CDR3 protein. The sample yields approximately 300,000 distinct CDR3 sequences, about 19% seen once. This clonotype was detected ten times or more. Its antigen is not known.

The sequence was collected from a man in his fifties with Graves' ophthalmopathy. This chain links TRBV11-2 with TRBJ2-1, with a tentative D call TRBD2 (5 bases). The sequenced material came from blood. The CDR3, as DNA: TGTGCCAGCAGCTTAACTAGGTACAATGAGCAGTTCTTC. Translated, it gives CASSLTRYNEQFF.